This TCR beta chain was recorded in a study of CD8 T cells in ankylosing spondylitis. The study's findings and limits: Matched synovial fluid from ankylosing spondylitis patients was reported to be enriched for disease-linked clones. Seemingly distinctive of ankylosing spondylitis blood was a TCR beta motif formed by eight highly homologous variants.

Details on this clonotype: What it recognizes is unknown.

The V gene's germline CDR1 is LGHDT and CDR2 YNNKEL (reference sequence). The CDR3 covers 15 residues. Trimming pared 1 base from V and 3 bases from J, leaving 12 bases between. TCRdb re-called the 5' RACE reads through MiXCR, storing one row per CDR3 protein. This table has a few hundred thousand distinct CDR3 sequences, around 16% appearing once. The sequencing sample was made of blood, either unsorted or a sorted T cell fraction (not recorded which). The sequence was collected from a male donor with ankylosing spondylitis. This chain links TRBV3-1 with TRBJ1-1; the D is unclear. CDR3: CASSQVYALDTEAFF. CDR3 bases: TGTGCCAGCAGCCAAGTCTACGCGTTGGACACTGAAGCTTTCTTT.